These T cell receptor beta chains were read from a single sample in a study of regulatory and conventional T cells in breast cancer. TCRdb called the PCR reads again in MiXCR, with one record for every CDR3 protein. The sample lists several hundred distinct CDR3 sequences; about 32% were seen once. The material sequenced was regulatory T cells from blood. The receptors come from a female donor with breast cancer. The CDR3 runs from the conserved cysteine through the conserved F or W.

v_call,j_call,cdr3_aa
TRBV11-2,TRBJ2-5,CASSPTGVGETQYF
TRBV6-5,TRBJ1-2,CASSYKLGPYGYTF
TRBV30,TRBJ1-2,CAWSEVGSSYGYTF
TRBV2,TRBJ2-5,CASVWGSERPTYF
TRBV18,TRBJ2-1,CASSPPVLAGGNEQFF
TRBV11-2,TRBJ1-1,CASSLGRSNLEAFF
TRBV4-1,TRBJ2-1,CASSQKGAANEQFF
TRBV12-3/TRBV12-4,TRBJ2-7,CASSSGYNYEQYF
TRBV20-1,TRBJ2-5,CSASGGEGAQETQYF
TRBV7-2,TRBJ2-5,CASSFTSGIPETQYF
TRBV7-9,TRBJ1-1,CASSLWGNTEAFF
TRBV5-1,TRBJ1-1,CASSLGHTEAFF
TRBV20-1,TRBJ2-7,CSAHRGPNEQYF
TRBV12-5,TRBJ1-2,CASGLGEQNGYTF
TRBV7-9,TRBJ2-1,CASSFRFVEEQFF
TRBV2,TRBJ2-1,CASSVAGRQFF
TRBV19,TRBJ2-3,CASSMLTSGTDTQYF
TRBV4-1,TRBJ2-7,CASSQERATYEQYF
TRBV28,TRBJ1-5,CASKRDTYNQPQHF
TRBV6-1,TRBJ1-1,CASSPPLKNTEAFF
TRBV15,TRBJ2-1,CATSRDQWQGVGEQFF
TRBV2,TRBJ2-1,CASSEALAGGYNEQFF
TRBV19,TRBJ1-5,CASSISPTGGRSNQPQHF
TRBV20-1,TRBJ2-1,CSANRQSHNEQFF
TRBV3-1,TRBJ1-2,CASSQAQGPYGYTF
TRBV5-1,TRBJ2-3,CASSQSPDTQYF
TRBV11-1,TRBJ1-1,CASSPGRLVGFEAFF
TRBV7-8,TRBJ1-5,CASSLTGGNQPQHF
TRBV27,TRBJ1-2,CASSLGGNYGYTF
TRBV7-9,TRBJ1-4,CASSLNRGRGTSNEKLFF
TRBV7-6,TRBJ2-7,CASSLFREGEQYF
TRBV29-1,TRBJ2-3,CSVRAGVADTQYF
TRBV5-1,TRBJ1-1,CASSLVRDEAFF
TRBV7-2,TRBJ2-5,CASSPWGLAQQETQYF
TRBV27,TRBJ1-1,CASSLEEGNTEAFF
TRBV6-5,TRBJ1-2,CASGMRSGVYGYTF
TRBV7-3,TRBJ2-3,CASSSFTSTDTQYF
TRBV7-6,TRBJ2-1,CASSLAGGPSSYEQFF
TRBV30,TRBJ1-1,CAWSKYTEAFF
TRBV7-9,TRBJ1-1,CASSLVRQSTEAFF
TRBV5-4,TRBJ2-5,CASSLIVGEETQYF
TRBV11-2,TRBJ2-2,CASSPGQGAAGELFF
TRBV10-2,TRBJ2-7,CASFRDRVF
TRBV5-1,TRBJ2-1,CASSLEPKPYNEQFF
TRBV4-1,TRBJ2-7,CASSQERATYKQYF
TRBV6-5,TRBJ2-1,CASSSGTSGNEQFF
TRBV20-1,TRBJ2-2,CSAGQGGGELFF
TRBV13,TRBJ2-1,CASAPTSEGYNEQFF
TRBV12-3/TRBV12-4,TRBJ1-2,CASRPSDRPHGYTF
TRBV5-1,TRBJ2-7,CASSLDPSYEQYF
TRBV12-3/TRBV12-4,TRBJ2-3,CASSLGGTGTADTQYF
TRBV20-1,TRBJ1-2,CSASATGKNYGYTF
TRBV7-9,TRBJ2-5,CASSFGARVETQYF
TRBV7-2,TRBJ2-3,CASSSRGSTDTQYF
TRBV6-2/TRBV6-3,TRBJ2-5,CASSWTSGAPLQETQYF